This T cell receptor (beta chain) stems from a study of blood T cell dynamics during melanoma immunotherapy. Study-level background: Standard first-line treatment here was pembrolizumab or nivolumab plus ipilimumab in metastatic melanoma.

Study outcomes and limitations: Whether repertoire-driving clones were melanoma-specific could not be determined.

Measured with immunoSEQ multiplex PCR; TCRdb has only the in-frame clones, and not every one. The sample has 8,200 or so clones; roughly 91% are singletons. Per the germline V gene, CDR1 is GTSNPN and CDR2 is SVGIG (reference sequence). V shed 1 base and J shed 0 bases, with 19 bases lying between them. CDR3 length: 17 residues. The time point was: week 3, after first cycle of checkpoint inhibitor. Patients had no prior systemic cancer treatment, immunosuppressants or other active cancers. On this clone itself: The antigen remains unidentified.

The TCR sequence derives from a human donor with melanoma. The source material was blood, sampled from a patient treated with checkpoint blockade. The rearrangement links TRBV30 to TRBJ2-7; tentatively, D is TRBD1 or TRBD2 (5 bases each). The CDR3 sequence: CAWSGDRSGALSYEQYF. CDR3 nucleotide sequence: TGTGCCTGGAGTGGCGACCGGTCCGGGGCCCTCTCCTACGAGCAGTACTTC.